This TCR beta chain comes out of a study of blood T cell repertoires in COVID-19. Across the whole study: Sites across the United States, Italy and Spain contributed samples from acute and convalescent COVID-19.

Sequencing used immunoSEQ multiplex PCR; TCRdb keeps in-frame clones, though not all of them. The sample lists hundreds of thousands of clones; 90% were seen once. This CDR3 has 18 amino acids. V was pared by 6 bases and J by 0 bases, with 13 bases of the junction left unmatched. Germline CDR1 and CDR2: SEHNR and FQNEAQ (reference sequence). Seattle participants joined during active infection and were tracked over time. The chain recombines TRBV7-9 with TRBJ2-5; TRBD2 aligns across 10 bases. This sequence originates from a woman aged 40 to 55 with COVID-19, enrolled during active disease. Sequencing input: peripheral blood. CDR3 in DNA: TGTGCCAGCAGGCGAGGAATAGCGGGAGGTAAATACCAAGAGACCCAGTACTTC. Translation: CASRRGIAGGKYQETQYF.